This T cell receptor beta chain is drawn from a study of PD-1 blockade in classical Hodgkin lymphoma. Brentuximab vedotin exposure varied, and every patient relapsed after autologous stem cell transplantation. Notes on the study in general: The causes of the repertoire differences, possibly disease activity or prior therapy, remain undefined. A significant rise in TCR diversity by C4D1 was seen for CD4+ but not CD8+ cells. Newly diagnosed patients were reported to start with lower TCR diversity than healthy donors.

Profiling relied on immunoSEQ multiplex PCR, and the TCRdb table lists in-frame clones only, not all of them. Of about 110,000 clones listed, 70% to 90% were seen once; the top ten hold less than 20%. Points on this clone: What it recognizes is unknown.

The TCR sequence derives from a human donor with classical Hodgkin lymphoma. Material: peripheral blood mononuclear cells (PBMCs), obtained before the second cycle of nivolumab.

DNA of the CDR3: TGTGCCAGCAGTACCAGGGGCCCCTACGAGCAGTACTTC. Encoded protein: CASSTRGPYEQYF. The chain recombines TRBV28 with TRBJ2-7, with D possibly being TRBD1 (6 bases). CDR1 and CDR2 (germline): MDHEN, SYDVKM. The V end lost 5 bases, the J end lost 2 bases, and 10 bases lay between the germline ends. The CDR3 has 13 amino acids.